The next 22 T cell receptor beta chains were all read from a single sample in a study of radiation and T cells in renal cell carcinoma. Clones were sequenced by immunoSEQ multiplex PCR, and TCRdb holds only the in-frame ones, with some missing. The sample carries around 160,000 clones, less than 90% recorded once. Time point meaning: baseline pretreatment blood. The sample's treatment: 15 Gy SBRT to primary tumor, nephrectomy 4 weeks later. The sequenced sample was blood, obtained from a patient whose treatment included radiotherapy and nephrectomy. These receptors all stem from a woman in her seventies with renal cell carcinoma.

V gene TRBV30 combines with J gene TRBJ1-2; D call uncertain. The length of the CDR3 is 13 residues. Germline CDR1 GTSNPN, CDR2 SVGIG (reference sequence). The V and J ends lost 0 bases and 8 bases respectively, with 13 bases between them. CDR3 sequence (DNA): TGTGCCTGGAGTGTCGGCTTTAAGGGAGGCTACACCTTC. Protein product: CAWSVGFKGGYTF.

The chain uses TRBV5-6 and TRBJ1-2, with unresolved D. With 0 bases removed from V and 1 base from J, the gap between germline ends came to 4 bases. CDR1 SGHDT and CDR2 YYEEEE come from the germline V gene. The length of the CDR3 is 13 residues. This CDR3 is CASSLDSNYGYTF. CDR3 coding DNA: TGTGCCAGCAGCTTGGACAGTAACTATGGCTACACCTTC.

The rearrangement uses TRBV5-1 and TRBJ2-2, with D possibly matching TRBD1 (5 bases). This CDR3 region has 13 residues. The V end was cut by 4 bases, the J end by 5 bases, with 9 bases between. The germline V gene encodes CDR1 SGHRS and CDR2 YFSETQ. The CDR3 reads CASSQTVTGELFF. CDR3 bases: TGCGCCAGCAGCCAGACAGTAACCGGGGAGCTGTTTTTT.

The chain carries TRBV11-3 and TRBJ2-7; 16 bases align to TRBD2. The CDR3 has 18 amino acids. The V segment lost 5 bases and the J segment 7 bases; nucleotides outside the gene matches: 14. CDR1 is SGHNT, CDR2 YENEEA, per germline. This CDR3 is CASSNWKGLAGGSLEQYF. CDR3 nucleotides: TGTGCCAGCAGCAACTGGAAGGGACTAGCGGGGGGGTCTTTGGAGCAGTACTTC.

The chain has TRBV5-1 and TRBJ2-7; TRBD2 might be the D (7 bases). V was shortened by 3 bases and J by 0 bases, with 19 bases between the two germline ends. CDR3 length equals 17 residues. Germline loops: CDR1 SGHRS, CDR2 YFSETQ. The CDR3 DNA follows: TGCGCCAGCAGCTATGGCCAGGTGGGGGGGCCCTCCTACGAGCAGTACTTC. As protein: CASSYGQVGGPSYEQYF.

This chain's CDR3 is CASSPLGNEQFF. The CDR3 nucleotides read TGTGCCAGCAGCCCACTGGGGAATGAGCAGTTCTTC. The chain joins TRBV4-2 to TRBJ2-1, with D unclear. This CDR3 comprises 12 residues. Germline-derived CDR1 and CDR2 are LGHNA and YNFKEQ. V shed 4 bases and J shed 7 bases, with 8 bases lying between them.

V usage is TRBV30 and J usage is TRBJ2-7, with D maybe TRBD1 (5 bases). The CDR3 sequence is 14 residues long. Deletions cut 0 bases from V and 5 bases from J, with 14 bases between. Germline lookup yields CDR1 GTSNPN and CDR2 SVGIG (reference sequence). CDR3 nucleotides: TGTGCCTGGAGTGTACGTGCAGGGATCCACGAGCAGTACTTC. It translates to CAWSVRAGIHEQYF. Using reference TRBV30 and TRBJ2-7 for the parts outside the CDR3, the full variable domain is SQTIHQWPATLVQPVGSPLSLECTVEGTSNPNLYWYRQAAGRGLQLLFYSVGIGQISSEVPQNLSASRPQDRQFILSSKKLLLSDSGFYLCAWSVRAGIHEQYFGPGTRLTVT.

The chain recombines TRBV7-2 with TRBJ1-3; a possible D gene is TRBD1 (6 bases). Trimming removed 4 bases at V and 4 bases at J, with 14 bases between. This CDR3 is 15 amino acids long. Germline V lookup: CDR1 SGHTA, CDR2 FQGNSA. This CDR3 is CASSYPGAPGNTIYF. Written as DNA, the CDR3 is TGTGCCAGCAGCTACCCGGGGGCGCCGGGAAACACCATATATTTT.

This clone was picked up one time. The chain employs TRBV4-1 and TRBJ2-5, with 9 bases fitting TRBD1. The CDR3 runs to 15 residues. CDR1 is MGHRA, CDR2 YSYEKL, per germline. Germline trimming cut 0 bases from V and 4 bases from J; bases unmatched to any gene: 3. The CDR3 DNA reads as TGCGCCAGCAGCCAAGAGGGACAGGGCTCAGAGACCCAGTACTTC. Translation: CASSQEGQGSETQYF.

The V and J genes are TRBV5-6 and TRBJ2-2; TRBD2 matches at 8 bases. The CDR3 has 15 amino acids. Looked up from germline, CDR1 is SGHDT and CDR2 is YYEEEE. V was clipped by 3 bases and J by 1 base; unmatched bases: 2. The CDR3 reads CASSSGGWNTGELFF. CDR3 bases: TGTGCCAGCAGCTCGGGGGGGTGGAACACCGGGGAGCTGTTTTTT.

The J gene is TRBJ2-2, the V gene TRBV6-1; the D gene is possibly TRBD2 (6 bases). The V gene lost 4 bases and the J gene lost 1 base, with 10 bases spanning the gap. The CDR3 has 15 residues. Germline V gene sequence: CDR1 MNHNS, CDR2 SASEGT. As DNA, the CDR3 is TGTGCCAGCAGTGTGGTGGGGGGGAACACCGGGGAGCTGTTTTTT. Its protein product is CASSVVGGNTGELFF.

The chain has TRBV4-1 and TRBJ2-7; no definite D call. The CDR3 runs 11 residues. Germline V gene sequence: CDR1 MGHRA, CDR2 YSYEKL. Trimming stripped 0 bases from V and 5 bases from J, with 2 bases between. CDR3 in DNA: TGCGCCAGCAGCCAAGATGACGAGCAGTACTTC. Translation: CASSQDDEQYF.

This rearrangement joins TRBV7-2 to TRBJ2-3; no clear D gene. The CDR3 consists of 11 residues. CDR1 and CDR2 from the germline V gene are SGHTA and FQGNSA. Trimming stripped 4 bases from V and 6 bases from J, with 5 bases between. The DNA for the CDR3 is TGTGCCAGCAGCTCTGCCGATACGCAGTATTTT. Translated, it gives CASSSADTQYF.

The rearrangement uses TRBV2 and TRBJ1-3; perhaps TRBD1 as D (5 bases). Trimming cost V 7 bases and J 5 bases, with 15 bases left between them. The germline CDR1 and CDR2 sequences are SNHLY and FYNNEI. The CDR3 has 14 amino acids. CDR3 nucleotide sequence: TGTGCCAGCAAGGGGAGTACAACAAGAAACACCATATATTTT. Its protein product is CASKGSTTRNTIYF.

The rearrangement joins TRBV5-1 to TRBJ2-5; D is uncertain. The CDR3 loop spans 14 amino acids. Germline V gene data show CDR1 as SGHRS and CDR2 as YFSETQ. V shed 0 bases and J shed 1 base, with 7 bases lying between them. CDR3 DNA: TGCGCCAGCAGCTTGGCAAACTTCCAAGAGACCCAGTACTTC. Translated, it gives CASSLANFQETQYF.

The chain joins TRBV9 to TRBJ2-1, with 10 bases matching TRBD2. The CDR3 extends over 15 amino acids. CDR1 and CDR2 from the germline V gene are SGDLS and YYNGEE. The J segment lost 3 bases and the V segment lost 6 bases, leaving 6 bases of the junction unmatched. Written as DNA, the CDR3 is TGTGCCAGCAACTCAGCGGGGGGGCGCTACAATGAGCAGTTCTTC. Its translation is CASNSAGGRYNEQFF. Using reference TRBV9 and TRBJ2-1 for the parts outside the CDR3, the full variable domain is DSGVTQTPKHLITATGQRVTLRCSPRSGDLSVYWYQQSLDQGLQFLIQYYNGEERAKGNILERFSAQQFPDLHSELNLSSLELGDSALYFCASNSAGGRYNEQFFGPGTRLTVL.

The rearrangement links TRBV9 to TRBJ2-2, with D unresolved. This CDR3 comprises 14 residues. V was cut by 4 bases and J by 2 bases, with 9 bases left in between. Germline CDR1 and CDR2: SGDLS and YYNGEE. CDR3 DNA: TGTGCCAGCAGCAAAGACTCCAACACCGGGGAGCTGTTTTTT. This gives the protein CASSKDSNTGELFF.

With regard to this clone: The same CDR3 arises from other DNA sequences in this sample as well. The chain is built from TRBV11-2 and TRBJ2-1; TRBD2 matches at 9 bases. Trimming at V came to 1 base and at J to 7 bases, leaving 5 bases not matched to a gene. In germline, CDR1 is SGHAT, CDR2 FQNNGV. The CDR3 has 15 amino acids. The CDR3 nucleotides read TGTGCCAGCAGCTTAGGCGGGGGGGCTGGAAATGAGCAGTTCTTC. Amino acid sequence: CASSLGGGAGNEQFF.

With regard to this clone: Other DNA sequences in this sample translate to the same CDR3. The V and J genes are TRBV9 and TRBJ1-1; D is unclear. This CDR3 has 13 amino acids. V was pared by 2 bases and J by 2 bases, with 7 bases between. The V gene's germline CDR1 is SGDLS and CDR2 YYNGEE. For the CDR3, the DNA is TGTGCCAGCAGCGTCTTGGGAAACACTGAAGCTTTCTTT. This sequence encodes CASSVLGNTEAFF.

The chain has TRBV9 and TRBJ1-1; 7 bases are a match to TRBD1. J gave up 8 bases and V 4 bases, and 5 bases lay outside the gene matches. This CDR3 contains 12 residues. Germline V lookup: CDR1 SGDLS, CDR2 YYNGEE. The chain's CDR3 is CASSSRGDEAFF. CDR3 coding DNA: TGTGCCAGCAGCTCCAGGGGGGACGAAGCTTTCTTT.

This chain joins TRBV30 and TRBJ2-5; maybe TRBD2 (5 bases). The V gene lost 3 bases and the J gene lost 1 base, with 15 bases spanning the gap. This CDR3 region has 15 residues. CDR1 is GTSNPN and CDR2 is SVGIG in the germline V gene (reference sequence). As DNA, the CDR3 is TGTGCCTGGAGCGCTCTCCCGGGGTCCCAAGAGACCCAGTACTTC. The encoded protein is CAWSALPGSQETQYF.

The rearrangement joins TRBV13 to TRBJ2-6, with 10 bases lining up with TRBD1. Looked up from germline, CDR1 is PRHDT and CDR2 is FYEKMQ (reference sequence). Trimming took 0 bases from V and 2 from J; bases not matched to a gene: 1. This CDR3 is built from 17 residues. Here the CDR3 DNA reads TGTGCCAGCAGCTTAGGGACAGGGGGCGCTGGGGCCAACGTCCTGACTTTC. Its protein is CASSLGTGGAGANVLTF.